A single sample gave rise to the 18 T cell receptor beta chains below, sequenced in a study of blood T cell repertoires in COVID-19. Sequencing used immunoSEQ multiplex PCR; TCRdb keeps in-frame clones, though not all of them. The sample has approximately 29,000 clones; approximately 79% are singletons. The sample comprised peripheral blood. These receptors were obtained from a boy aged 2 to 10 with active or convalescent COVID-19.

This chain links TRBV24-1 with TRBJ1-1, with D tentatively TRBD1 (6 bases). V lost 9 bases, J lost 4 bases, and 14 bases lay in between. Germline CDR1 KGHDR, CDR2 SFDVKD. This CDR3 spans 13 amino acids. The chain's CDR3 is CATEGEGGTEAFF. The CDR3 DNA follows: TGTGCCACCGAGGGGGAGGGCGGCACTGAAGCTTTCTTT.

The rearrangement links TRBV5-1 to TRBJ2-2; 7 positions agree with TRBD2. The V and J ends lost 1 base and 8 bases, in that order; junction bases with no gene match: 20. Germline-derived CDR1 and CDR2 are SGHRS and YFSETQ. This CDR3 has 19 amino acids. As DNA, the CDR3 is TGCGCCAGCAGCTTGCTGGGAGGGAAGATAACCGGTAGGGTTGGGGAGCTGTTTTTT. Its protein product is CASSLLGGKITGRVGELFF.

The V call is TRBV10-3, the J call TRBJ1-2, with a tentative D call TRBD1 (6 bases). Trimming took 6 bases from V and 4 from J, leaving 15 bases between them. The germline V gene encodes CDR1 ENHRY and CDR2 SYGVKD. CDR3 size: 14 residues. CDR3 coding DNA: TGTGCCATCAGGAGGGTCAGGGACATCTATGGCTACACCTTC. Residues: CAIRRVRDIYGYTF.

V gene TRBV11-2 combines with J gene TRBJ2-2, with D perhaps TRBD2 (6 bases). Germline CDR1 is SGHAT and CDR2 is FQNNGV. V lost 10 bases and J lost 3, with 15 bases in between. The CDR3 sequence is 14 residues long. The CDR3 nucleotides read TGTGCCACCGAGGAGGGTCGCGACACCGGGGAGCTGTTTTTT. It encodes CATEEGRDTGELFF.

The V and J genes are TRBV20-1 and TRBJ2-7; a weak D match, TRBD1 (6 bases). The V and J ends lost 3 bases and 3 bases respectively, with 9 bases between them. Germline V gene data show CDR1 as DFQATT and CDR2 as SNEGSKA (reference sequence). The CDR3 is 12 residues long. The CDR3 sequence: CSASHRDYEQYV. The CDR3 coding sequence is TGCAGTGCTAGTCACAGGGACTACGAGCAGTACGTC.

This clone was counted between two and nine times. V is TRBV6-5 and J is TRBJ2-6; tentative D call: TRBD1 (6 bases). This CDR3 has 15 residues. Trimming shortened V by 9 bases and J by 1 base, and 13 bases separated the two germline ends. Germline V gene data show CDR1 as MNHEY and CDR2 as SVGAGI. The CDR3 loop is CASQPQGSGANVLTF. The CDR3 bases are TGTGCCAGTCAACCTCAGGGGTCTGGGGCCAACGTCCTGACTTTC.

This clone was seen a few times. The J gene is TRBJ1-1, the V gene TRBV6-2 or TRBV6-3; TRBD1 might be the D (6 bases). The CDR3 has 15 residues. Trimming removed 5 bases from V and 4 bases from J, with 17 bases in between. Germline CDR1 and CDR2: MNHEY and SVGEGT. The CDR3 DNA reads TGTGCCAGCAGTCCCGGGGGGCCCACGGGCACTGAAGCTTTCTTT. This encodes CASSPGGPTGTEAFF.

The CDR3 is CASSLVQGPPNEQFF. In DNA form, the CDR3 reads TGTGCCAGCAGCTTAGTACAGGGGCCCCCTAATGAGCAGTTCTTC. The chain uses TRBV7-9 and TRBJ2-1, with 7 bases matching TRBD1. V shed 1 base, J shed 7 bases, and the junction held 7 bases outside the gene matches. The CDR3 has 15 residues. Germline V gives CDR1 SEHNR, CDR2 FQNEAQ (reference sequence).

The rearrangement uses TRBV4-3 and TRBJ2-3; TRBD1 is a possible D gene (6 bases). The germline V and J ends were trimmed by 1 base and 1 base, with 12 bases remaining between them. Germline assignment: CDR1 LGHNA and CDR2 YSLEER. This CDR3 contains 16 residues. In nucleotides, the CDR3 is TGCGCCAGCAGCCAAGTTCAGGGGCTCGGCACAGATACGCAGTATTTT. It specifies CASSQVQGLGTDTQYF.

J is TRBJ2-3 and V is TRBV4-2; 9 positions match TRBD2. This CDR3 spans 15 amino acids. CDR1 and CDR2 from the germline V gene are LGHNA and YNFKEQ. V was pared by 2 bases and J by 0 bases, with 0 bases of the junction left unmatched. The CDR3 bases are TGTGCCAGCAGCCAACTAGCGGGGAGCACAGATACGCAGTATTTT. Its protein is CASSQLAGSTDTQYF.

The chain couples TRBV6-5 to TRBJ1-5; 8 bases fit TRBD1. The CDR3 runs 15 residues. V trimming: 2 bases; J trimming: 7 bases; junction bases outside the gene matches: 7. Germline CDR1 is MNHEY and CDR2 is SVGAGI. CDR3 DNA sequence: TGTGCCAGCAGTTACGCAGGGGGCGCAAACCAGCCCCAGCATTTT. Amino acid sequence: CASSYAGGANQPQHF.

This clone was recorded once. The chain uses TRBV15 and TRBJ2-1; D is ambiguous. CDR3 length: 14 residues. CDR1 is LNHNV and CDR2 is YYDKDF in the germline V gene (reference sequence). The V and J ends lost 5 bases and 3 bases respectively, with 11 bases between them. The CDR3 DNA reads TGTGCCACCAGCCCAGACTCCAACTACAATGAGCAGTTCTTC. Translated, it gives CATSPDSNYNEQFF.

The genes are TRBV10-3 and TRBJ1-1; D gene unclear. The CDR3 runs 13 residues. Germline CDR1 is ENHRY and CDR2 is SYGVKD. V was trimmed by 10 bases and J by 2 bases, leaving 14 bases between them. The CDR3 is CATASLPNTEAFF. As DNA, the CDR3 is TGTGCCACCGCGAGTCTACCCAACACTGAAGCTTTCTTT.

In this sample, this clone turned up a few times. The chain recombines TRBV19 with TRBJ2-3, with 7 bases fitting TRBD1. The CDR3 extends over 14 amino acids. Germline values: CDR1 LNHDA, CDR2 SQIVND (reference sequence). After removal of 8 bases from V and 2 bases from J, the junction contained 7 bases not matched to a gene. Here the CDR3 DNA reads TGTGCCAGTTCTACCGGGACAGACACAGATACGCAGTATTTT. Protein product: CASSTGTDTDTQYF.

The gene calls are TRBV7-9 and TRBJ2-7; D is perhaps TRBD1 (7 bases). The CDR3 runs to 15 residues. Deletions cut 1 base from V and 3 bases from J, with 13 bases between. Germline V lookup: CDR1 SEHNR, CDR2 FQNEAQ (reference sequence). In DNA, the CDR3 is TGTGCCAGCAGCTTAGGAGCTCAGGGGGGCTACGAGCAGTACTTC. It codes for CASSLGAQGGYEQYF.

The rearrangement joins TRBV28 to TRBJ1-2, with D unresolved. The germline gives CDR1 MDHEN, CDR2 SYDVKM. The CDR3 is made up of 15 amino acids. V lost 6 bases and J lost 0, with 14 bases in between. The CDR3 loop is CASSLPRDTNYGYTF. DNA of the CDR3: TGTGCCAGCAGCCTACCCCGTGACACTAACTATGGCTACACCTTC.

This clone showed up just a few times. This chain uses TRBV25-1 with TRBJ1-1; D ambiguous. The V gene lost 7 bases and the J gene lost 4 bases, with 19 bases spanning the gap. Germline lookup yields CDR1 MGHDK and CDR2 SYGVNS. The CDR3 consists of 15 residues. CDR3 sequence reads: CASTPLLSGSTEAFF. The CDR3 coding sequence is TGTGCCAGCACCCCCCTTCTCTCGGGGTCCACTGAAGCTTTCTTT.

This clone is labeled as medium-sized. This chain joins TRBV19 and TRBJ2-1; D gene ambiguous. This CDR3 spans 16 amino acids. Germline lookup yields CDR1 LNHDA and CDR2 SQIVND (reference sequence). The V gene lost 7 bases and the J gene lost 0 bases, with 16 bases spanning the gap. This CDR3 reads CASTPLGASSYNEQFF. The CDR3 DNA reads TGTGCCAGTACCCCCCTAGGCGCCAGCTCCTACAATGAGCAGTTCTTC.